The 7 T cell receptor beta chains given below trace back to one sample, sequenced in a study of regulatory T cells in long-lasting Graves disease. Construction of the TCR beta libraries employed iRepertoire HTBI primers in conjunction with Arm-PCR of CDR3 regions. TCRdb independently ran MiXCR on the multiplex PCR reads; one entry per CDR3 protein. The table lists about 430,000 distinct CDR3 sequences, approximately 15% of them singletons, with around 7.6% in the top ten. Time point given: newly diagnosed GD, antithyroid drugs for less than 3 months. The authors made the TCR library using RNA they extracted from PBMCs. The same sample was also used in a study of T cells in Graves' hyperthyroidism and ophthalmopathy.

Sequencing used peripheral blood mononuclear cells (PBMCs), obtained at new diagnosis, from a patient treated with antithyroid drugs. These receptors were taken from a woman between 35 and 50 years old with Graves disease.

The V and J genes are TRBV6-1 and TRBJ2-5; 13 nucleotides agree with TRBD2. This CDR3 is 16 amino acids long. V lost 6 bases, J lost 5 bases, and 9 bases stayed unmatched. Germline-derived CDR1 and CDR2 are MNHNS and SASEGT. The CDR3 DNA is TGTGCCAGCAGCCGCGGGACTAGCGGGATTTCTGAGACCCAGTACTTC. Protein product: CASSRGTSGISETQYF.

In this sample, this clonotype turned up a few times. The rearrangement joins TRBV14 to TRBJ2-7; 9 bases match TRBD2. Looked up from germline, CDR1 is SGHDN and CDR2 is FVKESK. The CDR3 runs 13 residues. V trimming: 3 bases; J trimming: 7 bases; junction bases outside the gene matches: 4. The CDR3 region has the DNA TGTGCCAGCAGCCATCCTAGCGGGATAGAGCAGTACTTC. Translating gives CASSHPSGIEQYF. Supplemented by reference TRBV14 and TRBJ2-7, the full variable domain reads EAGVTQFPSHSVIEKGQTVTLRCDPISGHDNLYWYRRVMGKEIKFLLHFVKESKQDESGMPNNRFLAERTGGTYSTLKVQPAELEDSGVYFCASSHPSGIEQYFGPGTRLTVT.

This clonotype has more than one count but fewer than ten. This chain's CDR3 is CASSSSTSAADTQYF. The CDR3 nucleotides are TGTGCCAGCAGTTCCTCGACTAGCGCGGCAGATACGCAGTATTTT. V and J are TRBV27 and TRBJ2-3; 8 bases fit TRBD2. Per the germline V gene, CDR1 is MNHEY and CDR2 is SMNVEV (reference sequence). V shed 4 bases and J 4 bases; nucleotides not matched to a gene: 7. This CDR3 is 15 amino acids long.

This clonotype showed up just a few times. The CDR3 loop is CASSAGEGHQPQHF. The CDR3, as DNA: TGTGCCAGCAGCGCAGGTGAAGGGCATCAGCCCCAGCATTTT. The V and J genes are TRBV12-3 or TRBV12-4 and TRBJ1-5; D gene ambiguous. V was trimmed by 6 bases and J by 5 bases, leaving 14 bases between them. The CDR3 is made up of 14 amino acids.

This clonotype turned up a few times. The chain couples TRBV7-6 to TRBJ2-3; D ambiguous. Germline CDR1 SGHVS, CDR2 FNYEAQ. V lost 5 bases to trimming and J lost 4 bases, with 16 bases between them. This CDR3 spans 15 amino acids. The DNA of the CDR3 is TGTGCCAGCAGCCCCACACATAAATCCCCAGATACGCAGTATTTT. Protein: CASSPTHKSPDTQYF.

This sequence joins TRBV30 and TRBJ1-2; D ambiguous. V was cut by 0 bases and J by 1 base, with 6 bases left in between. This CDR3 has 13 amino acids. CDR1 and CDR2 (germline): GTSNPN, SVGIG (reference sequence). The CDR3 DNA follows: TGTGCCTGGAGTGTAGGTCATAACTATGGCTACACCTTC. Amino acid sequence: CAWSVGHNYGYTF.

The CDR3 DNA reads as TGTGCCAGCAGTCTCTCCCCCCCACAGGGCTCTAGCACAGATACGCAGTATTTT. Its protein is CASSLSPPQGSSTDTQYF. V usage is TRBV12-3 or TRBV12-4 and J usage is TRBJ2-3, with D perhaps TRBD1 (6 bases). The CDR3 is made up of 18 amino acids. Trimming removed 5 bases from V and 0 bases from J, with 21 bases in between.